Presented here are 15 T cell receptor beta chains from one specimen sequenced in a study of tumor-infiltrating lymphocytes in oesophageal squamous cell carcinoma. From the PCR reads, TCRdb called clonotypes with MiXCR, one entry per CDR3 protein. The repertoire has some 12,000 distinct CDR3 sequences, approximately 50% of them found once; the top ten carry about 45%. Sequences were obtained from esophageal tumor tissue. These receptor sequences come from a female donor with esophageal squamous cell carcinoma.

V is TRBV10-3 and J is TRBJ1-4; D is possibly TRBD1 (5 bases). CDR1 is ENHRY and CDR2 is SYGVKD in the germline V gene. The CDR3 has 14 residues. Trimming took 3 bases from V and 3 from J, leaving 8 bases between them. The CDR3 here is CAISDPGSNEKLFF. DNA for the CDR3: TGTGCCATCAGTGATCCAGGGTCTAATGAAAAACTGTTTTTT.

This clonotype occurred a few times. This chain connects TRBV7-2 to TRBJ1-1; 9 bases match TRBD1. The tail of the sequence fits TRBJ1-6 better, so the J call may be wrong. Per the germline V gene, CDR1 is SGHTA and CDR2 is FQGNSA. CDR3 length equals 15 residues. In DNA, the CDR3 is TGTGCCAGCAGCTCGTTGGACAGGGGAAATTCACCCCTCCACTTT. The encoded protein is CASSSLDRGNSPLHF.

This clonotype has ten or more counts. The chain employs TRBV4-1 and TRBJ2-7, with D tentatively TRBD1 (6 bases). The CDR3 totals 14 residues. CDR1 is MGHRA, CDR2 YSYEKL, per germline. Trimming took 3 bases from V and 5 from J, leaving 14 bases between them. The CDR3 spells CASSHQQGWNEQYF. For the CDR3, the DNA is TGCGCCAGCAGCCATCAACAGGGATGGAACGAGCAGTACTTC.

As concerns this clonotype: The CDR3 end shows no conserved phenylalanine or tryptophan, and so a read error is likely. The DNA is omitted, as the CDR3 cannot be located on it reliably, and the CDR3 follows TCRdb's listing. The rearrangement links TRBV7-3 to TRBJ2-7; the tabulated D call, TRBD2, remains unverified against the DNA. From germline, CDR1 is SGHTA and CDR2 FQGTGA. The CDR3 numbers 15 amino acids, ends counted. Here the CDR3 reads CASSLESSETQYFGP.

Many counts were recorded for this clonotype. It may be a read error: a sequence one base away is much more abundant. V and J are TRBV6-1 and TRBJ2-1, with D tentatively TRBD2 (6 bases). The J call is doubtful: the DNA matches TRBJ2-7 better. CDR3 size: 18 residues. The germline gives CDR1 MNHNS, CDR2 SASEGT. The CDR3, as DNA: TGTGCCAGCAGTGAGGGTTCCGCGGGGCGCAGCTCCTACAATGAGCAGTACTTC. Protein product: CASSEGSAGRSSYNEQYF.

The chain recombines TRBV4-1 with TRBJ2-7, with D uncertain. The end of the DNA fits TRBJ2-5 better, so the J call may be wrong. Germline loops: CDR1 MGHRA, CDR2 YSYEKL. The CDR3 has 16 amino acids. This chain's CDR3 is CASSQGSGVGQETQYF. CDR3 DNA: TGCGCCAGCAGCCAAGGTTCTGGGGTAGGGCAAGAGACCCAGTACTTC.

J is TRBJ1-2 and V is TRBV27; a possible D gene is TRBD1 (5 bases). Germline V gene data show CDR1 as MNHEY and CDR2 as SMNVEV (reference sequence). Trimming stripped 3 bases from V and 4 bases from J, with 9 bases between. CDR3 length: 13 amino acids. DNA for the CDR3: TGTGCCAGCAGTTTCGGGGGGGGCTATGGCTACACCTTC. The encoded protein is CASSFGGGYGYTF.

Points on this clonotype: The CDR3 carries no conserved terminal phenylalanine or tryptophan, so it likely arises from a read error. Because the CDR3's place on the DNA is in doubt, the DNA is left out and the CDR3 is given as listed by TCRdb. The V call is TRBV7-2, the J call TRBJ2-3. CDR1 is SGHTA, CDR2 FQGNSA, per germline. The CDR3 spans 9 residues, counting both ends. CDR3 sequence: CASSLSSRL.

This clonotype was counted once. The chain links TRBV28 to TRBJ2-1, with 8 bases fitting TRBD1. The end of the DNA fits TRBJ2-5 better, so the J call may be wrong. From germline, CDR1 is MDHEN and CDR2 SYDVKM. The CDR3 has 14 amino acids. The DNA for the CDR3 is TGTGCCAGCAGTTTCGGGACAGGACAAGAGACCCAGTACTTC. Translating it yields CASSFGTGQETQYF.

This chain joins TRBV7-4 and TRBJ2-6; 7 bases are a match to TRBD1. The CDR3 has 17 residues. CDR1 is SGHVT, CDR2 SQSDAQ, per germline. V shed 5 bases, J shed 0 bases, and the junction held 7 bases outside the gene matches. The CDR3 spells CASSPRQGSSGANVLTF. CDR3 DNA sequence: TGTGCCAGCAGCCCCCGACAGGGAAGCTCTGGGGCCAACGTCCTGACTTTC.

This clonotype was seen more than once but under ten times. This chain links TRBV7-9 with TRBJ2-3; D might be TRBD1 or TRBD2, each matching 6 bases. Germline V gene sequence: CDR1 SEHNR, CDR2 FQNEAQ (reference sequence). The CDR3 contains 15 residues. Trimming pared 7 bases from V and 6 bases from J, leaving 20 bases between. In DNA form, the CDR3 reads TGTGCCAGCACCCTCCTGTGGGGGGCTGGGGATACGCAGTATTTT. This translates into CASTLLWGAGDTQYF.

The rearrangement uses TRBV28 and TRBJ2-1; D remains unclear. Germline-derived CDR1 and CDR2 are MDHEN and SYDVKM. This CDR3 comprises 14 residues. Trimming stripped 4 bases from V and 5 bases from J, with 12 bases between. The chain's CDR3 is CASSSLPTNNEQFF. CDR3 coding DNA: TGTGCCAGCAGTTCACTACCAACTAACAATGAGCAGTTCTTC. The full variable domain, its missing parts supplied by reference TRBV28 and TRBJ2-1, is DVKVTQSSRYLVKRTGEKVFLECVQDMDHENMFWYRQDPGLGLRLIYFSYDVKMKEKGDIPEGYSVSREKKERFSLILESASTNQTSMYLCASSSLPTNNEQFFGPGTRLTVL.

The CDR3 region has the DNA TGTGCCACCCTGGGGAAGAGGGCAGGCACCGGGGAGCTGTTTTTT. It codes for CATLGKRAGTGELFF. The chain combines TRBV6-2 or TRBV6-3 with TRBJ2-2; tentative D call: TRBD2 (5 bases). Trimming removed 10 bases from V and 4 bases from J, with 19 bases in between. Per germline, CDR1 MNHEY and CDR2 SVGEGT. The CDR3 sequence is 15 residues long.

The chain recombines TRBV7-4 with TRBJ2-5; D gene unclear. The DNA end is a closer match to TRBJ2-7, so the J assignment may be wrong. CDR1 and CDR2 (germline): SGHVT, SQSDAQ. The CDR3 is 13 residues long. The DNA for the CDR3 is TGTGCCAGCAGCTTCAAGGACCACTACGAGCAGTACTTC. It is translated as CASSFKDHYEQYF.

The chain recombines TRBV7-4 with TRBJ2-5; D is perhaps TRBD1 or TRBD2 (6 bases each). Trimming cost V 7 bases and J 11 bases, with 23 bases left between them. Germline CDR1 is SGHVT and CDR2 is SQSDAQ. The CDR3 spans 14 residues. The CDR3 loop reads CASTMGGVYNEQYF. CDR3 coding DNA: TGTGCCAGCACTATGGGGGGCGTTTACAATGAGCAGTACTTC.